A selection of T cell receptor beta chains follows, all from one sample in a study of response to subunit inactivated influenza vaccine. MiXCR was run by TCRdb on the RT-PCR reads, yielding one entry per CDR3 protein. The sample shows about 780,000 distinct CDR3 sequences, approximately 17% of them seen only once. This material consisted of PBMCs from blood, taken roughly 5 days after vaccination. Receptors originate from a man aged 50 or older who received an inactivated influenza vaccine. The CDR3 runs from the conserved cysteine through the conserved F or W. Fields, in order: V gene, clone size, D gene, J gene, CDR3 protein, CDR3 DNA. The D gene is left open where the match is weak. Clone sizes are given selectively: once, few, many, or a class where the clone is expanded.

TRBV12-3/TRBV12-4,NA,TRBD1,TRBJ2-2,CASRRDRVNTGELFF,TGTGCCAGCAGGAGGGACAGGGTAAACACCGGGGAGCTGTTTTTT
TRBV6-1,few,NA,TRBJ2-2,CASSEVVTGELFF,TGTGCCAGCAGTGAAGTTGTCACCGGGGAGCTGTTTTTT
TRBV11-2,NA,TRBD1,TRBJ2-7,CASSFNRDSKSYEQYF,TGTGCCAGCAGTTTTAACCGGGACAGTAAAAGCTACGAGCAGTACTTC
TRBV20-1,NA,NA,TRBJ2-7,CSARQGRGSYEQYF,TGCAGTGCTAGACAGGGGAGGGGATCCTACGAGCAGTACTTC
TRBV5-6,few,NA,TRBJ2-1,CAIGTGGGDEQFF,TGTGCCATCGGGACTGGGGGTGGGGATGAGCAGTTCTTC
TRBV7-9,NA,TRBD1,TRBJ1-1,CASLTGDGAEAFF,TGTGCCAGCCTCACAGGGGATGGGGCTGAAGCTTTCTTT
TRBV20-1,few,TRBD1,TRBJ2-3,CSARGVEDRGLTDTQYF,TGCAGTGCTAGAGGGGTAGAGGACAGGGGACTCACAGATACGCAGTATTTT
TRBV27,NA,NA,TRBJ2-1,CASLRGERDITYNEQFF,TGTGCCAGCCTGAGGGGGGAGCGGGACATCACCTACAATGAGCAGTTCTTC
TRBV6-1,few,NA,TRBJ1-1,CASREGGYTEAFF,TGTGCCAGCAGAGAAGGGGGTTACACTGAAGCTTTCTTT
TRBV11-2,NA,TRBD1,TRBJ2-1,CASSLGQGWYEQFF,TGTGCCAGCAGCCTGGGACAGGGGTGGTATGAGCAGTTCTTC
TRBV7-9,NA,NA,TRBJ2-7,CASSPVTYQVPEQYF,TGTGCCAGCAGCCCCGTTACGTACCAGGTCCCTGAGCAGTACTTC
TRBV9,few,NA,TRBJ2-3,CASSPLVGEDTQYF,TGTGCCAGCAGCCCCCTCGTAGGGGAAGATACGCAGTATTTT
TRBV20-1,NA,NA,TRBJ2-1,CSKPGPVSPNEQFF,TGCAGCAAGCCGGGGCCAGTGTCCCCGAATGAGCAGTTCTTC
TRBV7-9,NA,TRBD1,TRBJ2-5,CASSAGQGLSETQYF,TGTGCCAGCAGTGCGGGACAGGGGTTGTCGGAGACCCAGTACTTC
TRBV13,few,TRBD2,TRBJ2-7,CASSLAREAPYEQYF,TGTGCCAGCAGCTTAGCACGGGAGGCCCCCTACGAGCAGTACTTC
TRBV6-2/TRBV6-3,few,TRBD1,TRBJ2-7,CATRGQGNHEQYF,TGTGCCACCCGGGGACAGGGGAACCACGAGCAGTACTTC
TRBV11-2,NA,TRBD2,TRBJ2-1,CASSLGAGGYSSYNEQFF,TGTGCCAGCAGCTTAGGAGCGGGGGGCTATAGCTCCTACAATGAGCAGTTCTTC
TRBV6-2/TRBV6-3,NA,TRBD1,TRBJ1-5,CASVGTGNNQPQHF,TGTGCCAGCGTCGGGACAGGGAACAATCAGCCCCAGCATTTT
TRBV5-1,NA,NA,TRBJ1-1,CASKGDPPEAFF,TGCGCCAGCAAAGGAGACCCCCCTGAAGCTTTCTTT
TRBV18,NA,NA,TRBJ2-1,CASSPRENEQFF,TGTGCCAGCTCACCAAGAGAGAATGAGCAGTTCTTC
TRBV18,NA,NA,TRBJ2-1,CASSPLVGVPLSEQFF,TGTGCCAGCTCACCTCTCGTGGGAGTCCCTCTTAGCGAGCAGTTCTTC
TRBV2,few,NA,TRBJ2-5,CASSEGLPGGETQYF,TGTGCCAGCAGTGAAGGTCTACCTGGCGGAGAGACCCAGTACTTC
TRBV20-1,NA,TRBD2,TRBJ2-1,CSAQRTSGRFATHEQFF,TGCAGTGCCCAAAGGACTAGCGGGAGATTTGCGACGCATGAGCAGTTCTTC
TRBV9,NA,TRBD2,TRBJ2-3,CASSTHRTSGGDTQYF,TGTGCCAGCAGCACCCACCGGACTAGCGGAGGGGATACGCAGTATTTT
TRBV20-1,many,TRBD1,TRBJ2-7,CSARDSGDRAYEQYF,TGCAGTGCTAGAGATTCTGGGGACAGGGCCTACGAGCAGTACTTC
TRBV29-1,NA,NA,TRBJ2-7,CSVEYPGGLATYEQYF,TGCAGCGTTGAATATCCAGGGGGGCTAGCGACCTACGAGCAGTACTTC
TRBV6-1,NA,TRBD2,TRBJ2-7,CASSMGLAENAYEQYF,TGTGCCAGCAGTATGGGACTAGCCGAAAATGCCTACGAGCAGTACTTC